The 6 T cell receptor beta chains presented below share a single source sample, sequenced in a study of response to subunit inactivated influenza vaccine. TCRdb independently ran MiXCR on the RT-PCR reads; one entry per CDR3 protein. Altogether about 500,000 distinct CDR3 sequences are present, approximately 15% being singletons, with the ten largest covering 3%. This specimen consisted of CD4+ T cells sorted from PBMCs, obtained less than 30 months after vaccination. These receptors were collected from a man aged 50 to 69 who received an inactivated influenza vaccine.

The chain recombines TRBV4-2 with TRBJ2-2, with a tentative D call TRBD2 (6 bases). V was clipped by 8 bases and J by 0 bases, with 10 bases between them. Germline V lookup: CDR1 LGHNA, CDR2 YNFKEQ. The CDR3 has 14 amino acids. CDR3 protein: CASAGTANTGELFF. CDR3 bases: TGTGCCAGCGCCGGGACTGCGAACACCGGGGAGCTGTTTTTT.

This clonotype came up a few times. The chain has TRBV28 and TRBJ1-1; D may be TRBD1 (5 bases). V lost 4 bases and J 1 base, leaving 13 bases between the germline ends. This CDR3 has 15 amino acids. CDR1 and CDR2 (germline): MDHEN, SYDVKM. CDR3 sequence reads: CASSSTGVANTEAFF. CDR3 DNA: TGTGCCAGCAGTTCAACGGGGGTGGCGAACACTGAAGCTTTCTTT.

The V call is TRBV4-2, the J call TRBJ2-3; TRBD2 aligns across 9 bases. Trimming took 3 bases from V and 4 from J; bases not matched to a gene: 8. Germline CDR1 and CDR2: LGHNA and YNFKEQ. The CDR3 covers 16 residues. The CDR3: CASSQEAGGWPDTQYF. CDR3 coding DNA: TGTGCCAGCAGCCAGGAAGCGGGAGGATGGCCAGATACGCAGTATTTT.

A few counts support this clonotype. The rearrangement links TRBV20-1 to TRBJ2-5, with TRBD2 matching 12 bases. V shed 6 bases and J 0 bases; nucleotides not matched to a gene: 2. This CDR3 contains 14 residues. The V gene's germline CDR1 is DFQATT and CDR2 SNEGSKA (reference sequence). CDR3 sequence (DNA): TGCAGTGCAACTAGCGGGGGGTACCAAGAGACCCAGTACTTC. Its translation is CSATSGGYQETQYF.

This clonotype has ten or more counts. The chain has TRBV10-3 and TRBJ2-2; 7 bases agree with TRBD2. V dropped 10 bases and J dropped 5; count of bases not matched to a gene: 13. Germline assignment: CDR1 ENHRY and CDR2 SYGVKD. The CDR3 runs to 15 residues. The CDR3 DNA reads as TGTGCCACCCTCCTAGGCGGGAGCGGGACCGGGGAGCTGTTTTTT. Translating gives CATLLGGSGTGELFF.

This clonotype was seen more than once but under ten times. Since a much larger clone is just one base distant, this may be a read error. This chain connects TRBV7-2 to TRBJ2-7; unclear D gene. The CDR3 covers 13 residues. Looked up from germline, CDR1 is SGHTA and CDR2 is FQGNSA. V was pared by 6 bases and J by 0 bases, with 9 bases between. The CDR3 sequence is CASRSPVSYEQYF. CDR3 DNA: TGTGCCAGCAGGTCCCCGGTCTCCTACGAGCAGTACTTC.